This T cell receptor (beta chain) came from a study of CXCR3-negative and CXCR3-positive naive CD8 T cells. CDR1 LGHNA and CDR2 YSLEER come from the germline V gene. This CDR3 region has 15 residues. UMI-labeled TRB cDNA libraries were prepared by 5' RACE. TCRdb derives one entry per CDR3 protein from the 5' RACE reads, leaving out DNA. The sample has more than 80,000 distinct CDR3 sequences, and its top ten clones hold roughly 0.4%. Whole-study findings and limits: TRBV-TRBJ usage was similar across naive CXCR3 subsets but distinct in memory cells. CXCR3-positive naive cells had TRB CDR3s that were more hydrophobic than CXCR3-negative naive cells had.

Worth noting for this clonotype: Its cognate antigen is unknown.

The sequence came from a human donor in good health. Some clones in this sample may be carry-over from other donors' samples. The rearrangement joins TRBV4-3 to TRBJ2-7; lacking DNA, the TRBD2 call made by TCRdb goes unchecked. The specimen sequenced was naive CXCR3+ CD8+ T cells from blood. Subset noted: CD45RO-CCR7+CD27+CD95- naive CD8+ T cells expressing CXCR3 (TNR3+). This chain's CDR3 is CASSHRGGPPYEQYF.